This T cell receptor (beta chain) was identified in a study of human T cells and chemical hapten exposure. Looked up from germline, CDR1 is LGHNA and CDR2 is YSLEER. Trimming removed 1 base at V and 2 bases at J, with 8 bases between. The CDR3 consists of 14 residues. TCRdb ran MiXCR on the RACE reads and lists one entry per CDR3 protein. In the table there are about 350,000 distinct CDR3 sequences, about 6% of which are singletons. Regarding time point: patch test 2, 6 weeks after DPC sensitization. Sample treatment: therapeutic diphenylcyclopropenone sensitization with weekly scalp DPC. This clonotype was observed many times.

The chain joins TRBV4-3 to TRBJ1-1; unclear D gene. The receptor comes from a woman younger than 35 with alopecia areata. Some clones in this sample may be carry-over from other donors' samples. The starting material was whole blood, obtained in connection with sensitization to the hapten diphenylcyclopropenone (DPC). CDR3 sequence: CASSQGNLNTEAFF. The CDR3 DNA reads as TGCGCCAGCAGCCAAGGAAACCTCAACACTGAAGCTTTCTTT.